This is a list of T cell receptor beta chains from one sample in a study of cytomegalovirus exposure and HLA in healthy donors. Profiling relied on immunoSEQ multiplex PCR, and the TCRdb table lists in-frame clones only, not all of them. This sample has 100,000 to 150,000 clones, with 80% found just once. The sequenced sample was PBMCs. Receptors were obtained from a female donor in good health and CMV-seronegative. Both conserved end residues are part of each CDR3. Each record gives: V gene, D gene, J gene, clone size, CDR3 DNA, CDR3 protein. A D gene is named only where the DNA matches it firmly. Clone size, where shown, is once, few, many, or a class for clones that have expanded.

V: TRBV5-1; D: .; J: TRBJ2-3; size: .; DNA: TGCGCCAGCAGCTACTTAGAGAACACAGATACGCAGTATTTT; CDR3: CASSYLENTDTQYF
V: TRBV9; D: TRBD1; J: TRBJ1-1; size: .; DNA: TGTGCCAGCAGCGAACAGGGGGGGACTGAAGCTTTCTTT; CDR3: CASSEQGGTEAFF
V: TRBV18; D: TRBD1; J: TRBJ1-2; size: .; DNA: TGTGCCAGCTCACCCGGACAGGGAAATTCTGGCTACACCTTC; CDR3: CASSPGQGNSGYTF
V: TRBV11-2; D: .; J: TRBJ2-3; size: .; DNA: TGTGCCAGCAGCTTAGCTGGGGCGGATACGCAGTATTTT; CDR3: CASSLAGADTQYF
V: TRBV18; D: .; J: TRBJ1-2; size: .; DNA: TGTGCCAGCTCACCACCGTCGGGTCGCGTTGGGGGCGTCTTTGGCTACACCTTC; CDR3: CASSPPSGRVGGVFGYTF
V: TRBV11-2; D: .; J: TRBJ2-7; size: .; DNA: TGTGCCAGCAGCTTAGACACCTACGAGCAGTACTTC; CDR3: CASSLDTYEQYF
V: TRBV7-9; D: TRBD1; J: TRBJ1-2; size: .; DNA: TGTGCCAGCAGCTTACAGGGGGCGCGTAACTATGGCTACACCTTC; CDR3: CASSLQGARNYGYTF
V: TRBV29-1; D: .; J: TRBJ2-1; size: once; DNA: TGCAGCGTTGAGGGCGGGGAGACCTTAAGGGAGTTCTTC; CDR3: CSVEGGETLREFF
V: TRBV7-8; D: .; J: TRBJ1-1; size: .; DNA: TGTGCCAGCAGCGACAGACCCTTGAACACTGAAGCTTTCTTT; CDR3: CASSDRPLNTEAFF
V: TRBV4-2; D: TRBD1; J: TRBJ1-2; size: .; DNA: TGTGCCAGCAGCCAAGATAGGGACAGGGGGCTTGGCTACACCTTC; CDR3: CASSQDRDRGLGYTF
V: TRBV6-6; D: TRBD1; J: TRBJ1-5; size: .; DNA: TGTGCCAGCAGCACGACAGGGCAGTATCAGCCCCAGCATTTT; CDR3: CASSTTGQYQPQHF
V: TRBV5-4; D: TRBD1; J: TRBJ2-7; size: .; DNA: TGTGCCAGCAGCTCGACACTCGGGGACAGGGCCCGTTACGAGCAGTACTTC; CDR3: CASSSTLGDRARYEQYF
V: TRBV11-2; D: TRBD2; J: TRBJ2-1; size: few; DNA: TGTGCCAGCAGCCACCGACTAGCTGGAAGAGGGAATGAGCAGTTCTTC; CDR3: CASSHRLAGRGNEQFF
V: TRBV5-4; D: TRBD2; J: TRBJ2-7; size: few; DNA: TGTGCCAGCAGCCCTTTAGCGGGAACCTACGAGCAGTACTTC; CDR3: CASSPLAGTYEQYF
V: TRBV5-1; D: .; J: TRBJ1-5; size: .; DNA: TGCGCCAGCAGCTTGGACCCAAACAGGCCCCAGCATTTT; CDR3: CASSLDPNRPQHF
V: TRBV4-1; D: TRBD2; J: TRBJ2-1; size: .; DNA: TGCGCCAGCAGCTACGAGGGGCGGGGGTTTGAGCAGTTCTTC; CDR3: CASSYEGRGFEQFF
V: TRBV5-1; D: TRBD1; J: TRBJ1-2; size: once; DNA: TGCGCCAGCAGCTTGGAGACAGGGAACTTCTATGGCTACACCTTC; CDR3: CASSLETGNFYGYTF
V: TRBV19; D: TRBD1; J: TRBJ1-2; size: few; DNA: TGTGCCAGTAGGACAGGGGTTATGAGTGGCTACACCTTC; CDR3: CASRTGVMSGYTF